This T cell receptor (beta chain) was obtained from a study of T cell repertoires in cytomegalovirus infection. Study-wide results and limits: Summed frequency of shared TCR beta families picked out CMV carriers who also had the relevant HLA.

The V gene lost 4 bases and the J gene lost 5 bases, with 11 bases spanning the gap. Germline V CDR1 and CDR2: SNHLY, FYNNEI. The CDR3 covers 13 residues. One entry per CDR3 protein results from TCRdb running MiXCR on the reads. The sample holds 750,000 to 950,000 distinct CDR3 sequences, 25% to 35% seen once. This clonotype was seen more than once but under ten times. The antigen is not known. The receptor was isolated from a human donor in good health (CMV status not recorded). Some clones in this sample may be carry-over from other donors' samples. Here the sequenced sample was cultured CD8+ T cells from PBMCs, taken from culture after CMV antigen stimulation. The rearrangement uses TRBV2 and TRBJ1-2, with D unresolved. The CDR3 region has the DNA TGTGCCAGCAGTGGTAGGGTGAAGTATGGCTACACCTTC. Protein sequence: CASSGRVKYGYTF.